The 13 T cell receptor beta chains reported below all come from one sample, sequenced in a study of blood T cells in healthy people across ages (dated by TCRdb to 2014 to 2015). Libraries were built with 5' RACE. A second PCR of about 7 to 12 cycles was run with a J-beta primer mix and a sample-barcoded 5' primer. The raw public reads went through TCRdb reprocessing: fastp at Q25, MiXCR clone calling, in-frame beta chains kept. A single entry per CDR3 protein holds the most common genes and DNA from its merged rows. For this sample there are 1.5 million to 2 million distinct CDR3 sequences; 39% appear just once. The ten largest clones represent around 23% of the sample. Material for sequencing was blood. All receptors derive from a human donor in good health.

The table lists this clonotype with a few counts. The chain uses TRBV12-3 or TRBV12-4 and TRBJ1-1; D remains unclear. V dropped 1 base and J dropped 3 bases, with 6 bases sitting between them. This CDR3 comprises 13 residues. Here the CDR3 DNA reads TGTGCCAGCAGTTTAGATATACACACTGAAGCTTTCTTT. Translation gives CASSLDIHTEAFF.

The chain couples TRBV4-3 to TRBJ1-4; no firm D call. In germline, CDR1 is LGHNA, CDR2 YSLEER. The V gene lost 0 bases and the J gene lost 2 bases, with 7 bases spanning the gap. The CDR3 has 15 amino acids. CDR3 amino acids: CASSQDQVTNEKLFF. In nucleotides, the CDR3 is TGCGCCAGCAGCCAAGATCAGGTCACTAATGAAAAACTGTTTTTT.

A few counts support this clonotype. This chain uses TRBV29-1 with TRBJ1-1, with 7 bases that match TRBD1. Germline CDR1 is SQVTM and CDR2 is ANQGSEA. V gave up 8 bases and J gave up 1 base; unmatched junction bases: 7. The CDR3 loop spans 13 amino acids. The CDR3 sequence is CSSRTGGNTEAFF. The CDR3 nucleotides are TGCAGCTCCCGGACAGGAGGGAACACTGAAGCTTTCTTT. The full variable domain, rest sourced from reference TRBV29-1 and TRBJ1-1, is SAVISQKPSRDICQRGTSLTIQCQVDSQVTMMFWYRQQPGQSLTLIATANQGSEATYESGFVIDKFPISRPNLTFSTLTVSNMSPEDSSIYLCSSRTGGNTEAFFGQGTRLTVV.

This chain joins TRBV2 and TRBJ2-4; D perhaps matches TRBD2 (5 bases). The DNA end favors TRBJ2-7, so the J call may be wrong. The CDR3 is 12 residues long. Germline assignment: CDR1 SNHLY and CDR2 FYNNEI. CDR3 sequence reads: CASTDGDYEQYF. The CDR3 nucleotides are TGTGCCAGCACCGACGGGGACTACGAGCAGTACTTC.

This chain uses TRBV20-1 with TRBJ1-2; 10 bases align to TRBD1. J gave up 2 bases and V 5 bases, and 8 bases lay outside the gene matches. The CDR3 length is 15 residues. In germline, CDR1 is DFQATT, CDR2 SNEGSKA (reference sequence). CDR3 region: CSALERGQGNYGYTF. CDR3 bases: TGCAGTGCTTTAGAGAGGGGACAGGGGAACTATGGCTACACCTTC.

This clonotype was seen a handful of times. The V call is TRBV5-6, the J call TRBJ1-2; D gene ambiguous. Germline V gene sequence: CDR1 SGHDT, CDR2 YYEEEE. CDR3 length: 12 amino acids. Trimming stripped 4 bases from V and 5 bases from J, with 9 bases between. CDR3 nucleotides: TGTGCCAGCAGCACCGAATCGTATGGCTACACCTTC. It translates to CASSTESYGYTF.

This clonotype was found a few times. CDR3 nucleotide sequence: TGTGCCAGCAGCCAGCCTCGGGGCTCCTACAATGAGCAGTTCTTC. Its protein is CASSQPRGSYNEQFF. This sequence joins TRBV12-3 or TRBV12-4 and TRBJ2-1; D is possibly TRBD2 (5 bases). V lost 6 bases and J 0 bases, leaving 12 bases between the germline ends. The CDR3 has 15 residues.

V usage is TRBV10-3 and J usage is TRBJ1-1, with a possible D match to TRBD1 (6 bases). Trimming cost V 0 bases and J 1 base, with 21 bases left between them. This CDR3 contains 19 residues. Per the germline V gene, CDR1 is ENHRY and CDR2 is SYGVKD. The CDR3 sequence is CAISESKAEGGLRNTEAFF. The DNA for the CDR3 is TGTGCCATCAGTGAGTCGAAGGCGGAAGGGGGGTTGAGGAACACTGAAGCTTTCTTT.

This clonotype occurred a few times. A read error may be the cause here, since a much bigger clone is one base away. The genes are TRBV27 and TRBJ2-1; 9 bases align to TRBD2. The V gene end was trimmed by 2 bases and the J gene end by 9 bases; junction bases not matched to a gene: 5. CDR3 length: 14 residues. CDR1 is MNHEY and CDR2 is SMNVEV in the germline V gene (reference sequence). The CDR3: CASSLAGGPSEQFF. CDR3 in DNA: TGTGCCAGCAGTTTAGCGGGGGGGCCTAGTGAGCAGTTCTTC.

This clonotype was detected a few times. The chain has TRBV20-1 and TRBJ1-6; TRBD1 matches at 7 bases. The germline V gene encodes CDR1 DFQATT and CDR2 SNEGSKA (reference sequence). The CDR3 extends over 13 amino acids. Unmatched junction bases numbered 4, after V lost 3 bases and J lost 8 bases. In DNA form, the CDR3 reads TGCAGTGCTAGGGGGACAGCGGATTCACCCCTCCACTTT. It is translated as CSARGTADSPLHF.

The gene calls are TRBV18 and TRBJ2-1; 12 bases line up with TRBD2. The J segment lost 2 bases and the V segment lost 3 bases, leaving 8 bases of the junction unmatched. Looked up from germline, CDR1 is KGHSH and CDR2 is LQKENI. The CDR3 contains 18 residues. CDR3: CASSPYLAGGRPYNEQFF. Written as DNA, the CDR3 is TGTGCCAGCTCACCCTATCTAGCGGGGGGGCGTCCCTACAATGAGCAGTTCTTC.

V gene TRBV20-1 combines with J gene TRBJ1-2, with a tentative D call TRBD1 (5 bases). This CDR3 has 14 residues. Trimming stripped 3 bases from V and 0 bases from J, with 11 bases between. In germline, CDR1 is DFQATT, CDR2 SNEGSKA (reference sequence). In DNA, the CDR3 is TGCAGTGCTAGGGGGGGGGAAGCTAACTATGGCTACACCTTC. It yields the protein CSARGGEANYGYTF.

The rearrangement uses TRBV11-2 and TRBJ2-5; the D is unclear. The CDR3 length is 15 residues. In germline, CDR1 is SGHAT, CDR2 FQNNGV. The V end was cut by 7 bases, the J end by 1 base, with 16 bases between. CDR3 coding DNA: TGTGCCAGCACCCCCGTGGACGGGTCCCAAGAGACCCAGTACTTC. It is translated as CASTPVDGSQETQYF.